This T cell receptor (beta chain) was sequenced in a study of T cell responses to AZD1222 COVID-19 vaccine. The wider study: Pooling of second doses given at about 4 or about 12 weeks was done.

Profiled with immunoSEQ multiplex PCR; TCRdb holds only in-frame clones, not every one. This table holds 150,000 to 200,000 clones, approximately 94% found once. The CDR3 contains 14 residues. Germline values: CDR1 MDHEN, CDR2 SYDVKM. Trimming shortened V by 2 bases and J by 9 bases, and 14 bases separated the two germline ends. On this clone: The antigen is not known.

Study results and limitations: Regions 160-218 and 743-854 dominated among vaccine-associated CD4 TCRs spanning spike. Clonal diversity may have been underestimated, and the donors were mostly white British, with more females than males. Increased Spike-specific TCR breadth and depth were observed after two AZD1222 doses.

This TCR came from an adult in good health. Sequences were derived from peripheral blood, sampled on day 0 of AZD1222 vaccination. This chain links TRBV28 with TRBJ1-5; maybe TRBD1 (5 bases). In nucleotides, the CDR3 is TGTGCCAGCAGTTTACCCATCTCGGGGGTGCCCCAGCATTTT. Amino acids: CASSLPISGVPQHF.